The 30 T cell receptor beta chains given below trace back to one sample, sequenced in a study of T-cell memory formation after mild COVID-19. TCRdb analysed the 5' RACE reads with MiXCR anew, one entry per CDR3 protein. The sample shows about 250,000 distinct CDR3 sequences, over 15% of them seen only once. Sequenced material: PBMCs or a T cell subset sorted from them (not recorded which). These receptor sequences come from a man younger than 35 who had mild COVID-19 (a few samples of this study predate the infection). Cell type and time point are not known.

This chain links TRBV14 with TRBJ1-1; 12 nucleotides match TRBD1. The CDR3 is 14 residues long. Germline assignment: CDR1 SGHDN and CDR2 FVKESK. Losses at the gene ends were 1 base for V and 7 bases for J; bases not matched to a gene: 1. The CDR3 DNA is TGTGCCAGCAGCCAAGGGGACAGGGGGCTTGAAGCTTTCTTT. The encoded protein is CASSQGDRGLEAFF.

This clonotype was picked up a small number of times. The chain combines TRBV4-3 with TRBJ1-1; D is possibly TRBD1 (6 bases). The CDR3 loop spans 13 amino acids. V lost 3 bases, J lost 11 bases, and 16 bases lay in between. Germline lookup yields CDR1 LGHNA and CDR2 YSLEER. CDR3 in amino acids: CASSQGLRGMAFF. In nucleotides, the CDR3 is TGCGCCAGCAGCCAGGGTTTAAGGGGGATGGCTTTCTTT.

The chain employs TRBV29-1 and TRBJ2-1; the match to TRBD1 covers 9 bases. The CDR3 consists of 14 residues. Germline V gene lookup returns CDR1 SQVTM and CDR2 ANQGSEA. V lost 6 bases and J lost 7; bases outside the gene matches: 10. Here the CDR3 DNA reads TGCAGCGTGCCGGACAGGGGCCGGTGGAATGAGCAGTTCTTC. Its translation is CSVPDRGRWNEQFF.

This clonotype showed up just a few times. The V gene is TRBV6-5, the J gene TRBJ2-1; 12 bases are shared with TRBD2. This CDR3 region has 14 residues. Per germline, CDR1 MNHEY and CDR2 SVGAGI. With 7 bases clipped from V and 9 bases from J, the junction kept 7 bases outside the gene matches. The CDR3 is CASIRLAGESEQFF. The CDR3 DNA is TGTGCCAGCATCCGACTAGCGGGGGAGTCTGAGCAGTTCTTC.

This clonotype was detected a few times. This chain links TRBV7-2 with TRBJ1-5; D gene uncertain. The germline gives CDR1 SGHTA, CDR2 FQGNSA. The CDR3 runs 13 residues. The germline V and J ends were trimmed by 4 bases and 10 bases, with 14 bases remaining between them. The CDR3 here is CASSSRREYPQHF. The CDR3 bases are TGTGCCAGCAGCTCCCGCCGGGAGTATCCCCAGCATTTT.

The CDR3 region is CASSAQKAPNTEAFF. The DNA for the CDR3 is TGTGCCAGCTCAGCCCAAAAAGCACCGAACACTGAAGCTTTCTTT. The chain couples TRBV18 to TRBJ1-1; D not certain. This CDR3 is built from 15 residues. With 5 bases removed from V and 1 base from J, the gap between germline ends came to 14 bases. Germline CDR1 and CDR2: KGHSH and LQKENI.

A few counts support this clonotype. V and J are TRBV7-2 and TRBJ2-3; 10 positions match TRBD2. Unmatched junction bases numbered 9, after V lost 3 bases and J lost 6 bases. The germline V gene encodes CDR1 SGHTA and CDR2 FQGNSA. This CDR3 is built from 16 residues. The CDR3 coding sequence is TGTGCCAGCAGCTTGGCAAGCGGGGGGGCCTCGGATACGCAGTATTTT. Translating gives CASSLASGGASDTQYF.

This clonotype was picked up a small number of times. J is TRBJ2-1 and V is TRBV5-6; the match to TRBD2 covers 7 bases. CDR3 length equals 17 residues. V trimming: 3 bases; J trimming: 3 bases; junction bases outside the gene matches: 12. The germline CDR1 and CDR2 sequences are SGHDT and YYEEEE. In DNA, the CDR3 is TGTGCCAGCAGCTCCCCGGCTCTAGCGGCTCACTACAATGAGCAGTTCTTC. The encoded protein is CASSSPALAAHYNEQFF.

This clonotype has just a few counts. The gene calls are TRBV5-1 and TRBJ1-5; D ambiguous. The V end was cut by 4 bases, the J end by 9 bases, with 23 bases between. The germline V gene has CDR1 SGHRS and CDR2 YFSETQ. The CDR3 totals 16 residues. The CDR3 DNA reads TGCGCCAGCAGCCCCCAACCTGGACGGGAGGGTCGGCCCCAGCATTTT. It is translated as CASSPQPGREGRPQHF.

The rearrangement uses TRBV10-3 and TRBJ2-3; D may be TRBD1 or TRBD2 (6 bases each). Germline V gene sequence: CDR1 ENHRY, CDR2 SYGVKD. V lost 3 bases and J 2 bases, leaving 12 bases between the germline ends. The length of the CDR3 is 15 residues. The CDR3 reads CAISEIGGLTDTQYF. CDR3 sequence (DNA): TGTGCCATCAGTGAAATCGGGGGCCTCACAGATACGCAGTATTTT.

This clonotype was detected a few times. The chain has TRBV7-2 and TRBJ1-4; D remains unclear. Trimming left V 1 base short and J 7 bases short, with 7 bases between. The CDR3 runs 13 residues. CDR1 SGHTA and CDR2 FQGNSA come from the germline V gene. CDR3 region: CASSLGVSEKLFF. DNA of the CDR3: TGTGCCAGCAGCTTAGGTGTTTCTGAAAAACTGTTTTTT.

This clonotype was seen ten or more times. The V call is TRBV7-8, the J call TRBJ2-3; 12 bases line up with TRBD2. CDR1 is SGHVS, CDR2 FQNEAQ, per germline. The V segment lost 5 bases and the J segment 7 bases; nucleotides outside the gene matches: 19. The CDR3 sequence is 19 residues long. Here the CDR3 reads CASSQGQDQRGLAGNTQYF. As DNA, the CDR3 is TGTGCCAGCAGCCAAGGACAGGACCAAAGGGGACTAGCGGGCAATACGCAGTATTTT.

The chain couples TRBV4-2 to TRBJ1-1; 8 nucleotides align to TRBD1. This CDR3 is built from 16 residues. The V and J ends lost 1 base and 0 bases, in that order; junction bases with no gene match: 4. CDR1 LGHNA and CDR2 YNFKEQ come from the germline V gene. CDR3 residues: CASSQAGQDLNTEAFF. CDR3 DNA sequence: TGTGCCAGCAGCCAAGCGGGACAGGACTTGAACACTGAAGCTTTCTTT.

The chain carries TRBV5-1 and TRBJ2-7, with TRBD1 matching over 8 bases. CDR1 is SGHRS, CDR2 YFSETQ, per germline. V trimming: 3 bases; J trimming: 6 bases; junction bases outside the gene matches: 8. CDR3 length equals 14 residues. The DNA of the CDR3 is TGCGCCAGCAGCTCGGACAGGGCTCGTCGCGAGCAGTACTTC. This codes for CASSSDRARREQYF.

V gene TRBV5-1 combines with J gene TRBJ2-2; the D is unclear. CDR1 is SGHRS and CDR2 is YFSETQ in the germline V gene. The CDR3 has 13 amino acids. Trimming left V 4 bases short and J 4 bases short, with 8 bases between. The CDR3 spells CASSVQSTGELFF. The CDR3 DNA follows: TGCGCCAGCAGCGTCCAATCCACCGGGGAGCTGTTTTTT.

This clonotype occurred many times. The genes are TRBV3-1 and TRBJ1-6; tentatively, D is TRBD1 (6 bases). This CDR3 has 14 residues. Trimming pared 0 bases from V and 9 bases from J, leaving 9 bases between. Germline V lookup: CDR1 LGHDT, CDR2 YNNKEL (reference sequence). Here the CDR3 DNA reads TGTGCCAGCAGCCAAGACGGGGGGCTTTCACCCCTCCACTTT. It yields the protein CASSQDGGLSPLHF. Variable domain in full (rest from reference TRBV3-1 and TRBJ1-6): DTAVSQTPKYLVTQMGNDKSIKCEQNLGHDTMYWYKQDSKKFLKIMFSYNNKELIINETVPNRFSPKSPDKAHLNLHINSLELGDSAVYFCASSQDGGLSPLHFGNGTRLTVT.

This clonotype was seen many times. The chain is built from TRBV20-1 and TRBJ1-1; D ambiguous. This CDR3 has 11 amino acids. V lost 1 base and J lost 4, with 4 bases in between. Germline CDR1 DFQATT, CDR2 SNEGSKA (reference sequence). CDR3 nucleotides: TGCAGTGCTAGAGCTGGCACTGAAGCTTTCTTT. This encodes CSARAGTEAFF.

At least ten counts were recorded for this clonotype. J is TRBJ2-3 and V is TRBV5-6, with D possibly being TRBD2 (5 bases). This CDR3 comprises 14 residues. Looked up from germline, CDR1 is SGHDT and CDR2 is YYEEEE. V gave up 2 bases and J gave up 4 bases, with 11 bases separating them. CDR3 residues: CASSLGLAADTQYF. The CDR3 DNA is TGTGCCAGCAGCTTAGGGCTAGCAGCAGATACGCAGTATTTT.

This clonotype was seen a handful of times. The chain is built from TRBV6-5 and TRBJ1-4; D not certain. V was clipped by 5 bases and J by 2 bases, with 15 bases between them. The CDR3 contains 16 residues. CDR1 and CDR2 from the germline V gene are MNHEY and SVGAGI. CDR3: CASSHTFLRTNEKLFF. The CDR3 nucleotides are TGTGCCAGCAGTCACACTTTTCTTAGGACTAATGAAAAACTGTTTTTT.

The chain employs TRBV20-1 and TRBJ2-3; 7 bases align to TRBD2. The V segment lost 5 bases and the J segment 0 bases; nucleotides outside the gene matches: 5. The CDR3 totals 14 residues. Germline values: CDR1 DFQATT, CDR2 SNEGSKA (reference sequence). The CDR3 protein is CSAPPGGSTDTQYF. CDR3 DNA sequence: TGCAGTGCTCCCCCGGGGGGTAGCACAGATACGCAGTATTTT.

This clonotype has only a few counts. V and J are TRBV7-8 and TRBJ1-6; the D is unclear. Germline loops: CDR1 SGHVS, CDR2 FQNEAQ. The CDR3 extends over 14 amino acids. V lost 5 bases and J 5 bases, leaving 10 bases between the germline ends. The DNA for the CDR3 is TGTGCCAGCAGCCCTGGACGGGATAATTCACCCCTCCACTTT. Amino acid sequence: CASSPGRDNSPLHF.

This clonotype was seen ten or more times. The CDR3 is CASSLPGTGLRGYTF. The DNA for the CDR3 is TGTGCCAGCAGCCTACCCGGTACAGGGTTACGTGGCTACACCTTC. V gene TRBV7-2 combines with J gene TRBJ1-2; tentative D call: TRBD1 (6 bases). Germline values: CDR1 SGHTA, CDR2 FQGNSA. The germline V and J ends were trimmed by 5 bases and 7 bases, with 20 bases remaining between them. The CDR3 has 15 residues.

This clonotype was counted a few times. The V and J genes are TRBV5-1 and TRBJ2-7, with 8 bases aligning to TRBD2. Germline V gene sequence: CDR1 SGHRS, CDR2 YFSETQ. There are 16 residues in the CDR3. Unmatched junction bases numbered 8, after V lost 1 base and J lost 2 bases. As DNA, the CDR3 is TGCGCCAGCAGCTTGCCTAGCGGGTGGACAACCTACGAGCAGTACTTC. It specifies CASSLPSGWTTYEQYF.

This clonotype was seen a handful of times. The V gene is TRBV5-1, the J gene TRBJ2-3, with 8 positions matching TRBD2. CDR1 and CDR2 (germline): SGHRS, YFSETQ. CDR3 length: 16 residues. The trim removed 0 bases at V and 0 bases at J, leaving 3 bases unmatched. CDR3 loop: CASSLEVAGSTDTQYF. The CDR3 nucleotides are TGCGCCAGCAGCTTGGAGGTAGCGGGAAGCACAGATACGCAGTATTTT.

This chain connects TRBV24-1 to TRBJ2-5, with 8 bases identical to TRBD1. Germline V gene lookup returns CDR1 KGHDR and CDR2 SFDVKD. CDR3 length equals 15 residues. V lost 3 bases to trimming and J lost 4 bases; unmatched junction nucleotides: 6. The CDR3 DNA is TGTGCCACCAGTGATCCTGGACAGGGAGGAGAGACCCAGTACTTC. Translating it yields CATSDPGQGGETQYF.

J is TRBJ2-1 and V is TRBV2; 10 nucleotides match TRBD1. V shed 6 bases and J 0 bases; nucleotides not matched to a gene: 2. In germline, CDR1 is SNHLY, CDR2 FYNNEI. The length of the CDR3 is 15 residues. The CDR3 spells CASRGQGSSYNEQFF. The CDR3 DNA follows: TGTGCCAGCAGGGGACAGGGGAGCTCCTACAATGAGCAGTTCTTC.

The rearrangement uses TRBV7-8 and TRBJ2-5; D not resolved. CDR3 length equals 14 residues. Germline CDR1 reads SGHVS; CDR2 reads FQNEAQ. Trimming cost V 4 bases and J 2 bases, with 11 bases left between them. CDR3 protein: CASSSNLGQETQYF. CDR3 bases: TGTGCCAGCAGCTCGAACTTGGGGCAAGAGACCCAGTACTTC.

This clonotype was observed a few times. The genes are TRBV20-1 and TRBJ1-1, with D maybe TRBD1 (5 bases). CDR3 length: 16 residues. Germline V gene lookup returns CDR1 DFQATT and CDR2 SNEGSKA (reference sequence). Between the trimmed V and J ends, which lost 0 bases and 3 bases, there was a span of 17 bases. The CDR3 loop is CSARDRGFQIDTEAFF. CDR3 nucleotide sequence: TGCAGTGCTAGAGATAGGGGATTTCAGATCGACACTGAAGCTTTCTTT.

The chain combines TRBV9 with TRBJ2-5, with D hard to call. The CDR3 runs to 13 residues. The germline V gene has CDR1 SGDLS and CDR2 YYNGEE. Trimming took 3 bases from V and 5 from J, leaving 11 bases between them. CDR3 region: CASSAGPMETQYF. CDR3 coding DNA: TGTGCCAGCAGCGCCGGCCCGATGGAGACCCAGTACTTC.

This clonotype was observed a few times. The rearrangement links TRBV20-1 to TRBJ2-5; a weak D match, TRBD2 (7 bases). The CDR3 is 16 amino acids. The germline V gene encodes CDR1 DFQATT and CDR2 SNEGSKA (reference sequence). With 2 bases removed from V and 4 bases from J, the gap between germline ends came to 20 bases. Here the CDR3 DNA reads TGCAGTGCTAGACCCGCCCTGGGGGGGCGGAGAGAGACCCAGTACTTC. The encoded protein is CSARPALGGRRETQYF.